What follows are 9 T cell receptor beta chains derived from one specimen sequenced in a study of regulatory T cells in long-lasting Graves disease. Sample time point: persistent/refractory GD, antithyroid drugs over 5 years with positive TRAb. Extracted PBMC RNA gave rise to the TCR library. Relying on iRepertoire HTBI primers and Arm-PCR of CDR3 regions, the team built TCR beta libraries. MiXCR, applied by TCRdb to the multiplex PCR reads, yields one record per CDR3 protein. Of a few hundred thousand distinct CDR3 sequences in the sample, less than 30% were seen once. Here the sequenced sample was peripheral blood mononuclear cells (PBMCs), taken when the disease was refractory, from a patient treated with antithyroid drugs. The receptors derive from a woman in her thirties or forties with Graves disease.

This clonotype was detected ten times or more. The V call is TRBV3-1, the J call TRBJ1-2, with TRBD1 identical over 8 bases. Germline CDR1 reads LGHDT; CDR2 reads YNNKEL (reference sequence). Trimming removed 2 bases from V and 4 bases from J; junction bases left unmatched: 6. The length of the CDR3 is 15 residues. CDR3 sequence reads: CASSQPDGQGYGYTF. CDR3 nucleotides: TGTGCCAGCAGCCAACCAGATGGACAGGGCTATGGCTACACCTTC. The full variable domain, completed using reference TRBV3-1 and TRBJ1-2, is DTAVSQTPKYLVTQMGNDKSIKCEQNLGHDTMYWYKQDSKKFLKIMFSYNNKELIINETVPNRFSPKSPDKAHLNLHINSLELGDSAVYFCASSQPDGQGYGYTFGSGTRLTVV.

The genes are TRBV7-6 and TRBJ2-3, with 10 bases identical to TRBD2. The germline gives CDR1 SGHVS, CDR2 FNYEAQ. The CDR3 runs to 18 residues. J lost 3 bases, V lost 2 bases, and 11 bases had no gene match. The CDR3 DNA reads as TGTGCCAGCAGCTTATCGGCTAGCGGGAGTGTGTGGACAGATACGCAGTATTTT. Its translation is CASSLSASGSVWTDTQYF.

V gene TRBV25-1 combines with J gene TRBJ2-5; the D call may be TRBD1 or TRBD2 (6 bases each). This CDR3 region has 14 residues. CDR1 and CDR2 from the germline V gene are MGHDK and SYGVNS. The V and J ends lost 4 bases and 5 bases respectively, with 14 bases between them. CDR3 sequence (DNA): TGTGCCAGCAGTGGGCTGGCGGGACACGAGACCCAGTACTTC. Residues: CASSGLAGHETQYF.

This clonotype was counted ten times or more. The chain employs TRBV12-3 or TRBV12-4 and TRBJ2-7, with 7 bases that match TRBD2. This CDR3 region has 15 residues. V trimming: 3 bases; J trimming: 6 bases; junction bases outside the gene matches: 11. Here the CDR3 reads CASSFGSGEVREQYF. The DNA of the CDR3 is TGTGCCAGCAGTTTTGGGAGCGGGGAAGTACGCGAGCAGTACTTC.

The V and J genes are TRBV28 and TRBJ2-4, with TRBD2 matching over 8 bases. Unmatched junction bases numbered 9, after V lost 2 bases and J lost 0 bases. CDR1 is MDHEN and CDR2 is SYDVKM in the germline V gene. The CDR3 is 18 amino acids. This CDR3 reads CASSLMAGLAGAKNIQYF. The CDR3 DNA reads as TGTGCCAGCAGTTTAATGGCTGGGCTAGCGGGAGCCAAAAACATTCAGTACTTC.

V usage is TRBV19 and J usage is TRBJ1-2, with D possibly matching TRBD1 (6 bases). The CDR3 is 17 residues long. Germline assignment: CDR1 LNHDA and CDR2 SQIVND (reference sequence). The V gene lost 6 bases and the J gene lost 1 base, with 21 bases spanning the gap. The CDR3 DNA reads TGTGCCAGTAGCCATATCGCGACAGGTCTGCATAACTATGGCTACACCTTC. Its translation: CASSHIATGLHNYGYTF.

This clonotype showed up just a few times. The chain employs TRBV20-1 and TRBJ1-6, with 8 bases lining up with TRBD1. Losses at the gene ends were 3 bases for V and 10 bases for J; bases not matched to a gene: 5. The CDR3 sequence is 13 residues long. In germline, CDR1 is DFQATT, CDR2 SNEGSKA (reference sequence). Here the CDR3 reads CSARDREWSPLHF. In DNA, the CDR3 is TGCAGTGCTAGGGACAGGGAGTGGTCACCCCTCCACTTT.

The chain uses TRBV25-1 and TRBJ2-5; D not certain. This CDR3 spans 15 amino acids. V was pared by 0 bases and J by 2 bases, with 10 bases between. Germline V lookup: CDR1 MGHDK, CDR2 SYGVNS. The chain's CDR3 is CASSEYYPSQETQYF. The CDR3 DNA follows: TGTGCCAGCAGTGAATATTATCCCTCTCAAGAGACCCAGTACTTC.

This clonotype has just one count. An end of the junction does not agree with germline; a read error may underlie this. V usage is TRBV6-1 and J usage is TRBJ1-6, with D maybe TRBD1 (6 bases). Germline V CDR1 and CDR2: MNHNS, SASEGT. The CDR3 is 13 residues long. The CDR3 nucleotides are TGTGCCTGCAGTGAAAAGGGGGGTTCACCCCTCCACTTT. It specifies CACSEKGGSPLHF.